This passage covers 26 T cell receptor beta chains from one sample sequenced in a study of technical replicates of blood from a handful of donors. The repertoire was sequenced with immunoSEQ multiplex PCR; TCRdb's copy has only in-frame clones and lacks some. The sample has 55,000 to 60,000 clones, around 95% seen once; the top ten hold roughly 4.5%. Sequencing used PBMCs. Receptors were obtained from a human donor in good health. Some clones in this sample may be carry-over from other donors' samples.

The rearrangement joins TRBV30 to TRBJ2-3; D possibly corresponds to TRBD2 (7 bases). V was clipped by 6 bases and J by 2 bases, with 18 bases between them. From germline, CDR1 is GTSNPN and CDR2 SVGIG (reference sequence). The CDR3 length is 15 residues. CDR3 amino acids: CACRKGAGATDTQYF. CDR3 nucleotides: TGTGCCTGCAGGAAAGGTGCGGGGGCCACAGATACGCAGTATTTT. Drawing the rest from reference TRBV30 and TRBJ2-3, the complete variable domain is SQTIHQWPATLVQPVGSPLSLECTVEGTSNPNLYWYRQAAGRGLQLLFYSVGIGQISSEVPQNLSASRPQDRQFILSSKKLLLSDSGFYLCACRKGAGATDTQYFGPGTRLTVL.

This clone was seen only a few times. The chain has TRBV7-2 and TRBJ2-7; D is perhaps TRBD1 (6 bases). Germline CDR1 SGHTA, CDR2 FQGNSA. The CDR3 is 13 amino acids. The germline V and J ends were trimmed by 1 base and 3 bases, with 7 bases remaining between them. Written as DNA, the CDR3 is TGTGCCAGCAGCTTAGGGGGGCACTACGAGCAGTACTTC. Translated: CASSLGGHYEQYF. Variable domain in full (rest from reference TRBV7-2 and TRBJ2-7): GAGVSQSPSNKVTEKGKDVELRCDPISGHTALYWYRQSLGQGLEFLIYFQGNSAPDKSGLPSDRFSAERTGGSVSTLTIQRTQQEDSAVYLCASSLGGHYEQYFGPGTRLTVT.

The chain combines TRBV27 with TRBJ2-2, with D tentatively TRBD1 (6 bases). Germline V gives CDR1 MNHEY, CDR2 SMNVEV (reference sequence). The CDR3 totals 15 residues. V lost 6 bases to trimming and J lost 8 bases, with 19 bases between them. The CDR3 DNA is TGTGCCAGCAGCCGCCTCACAGGGATACGGGGGGAGCTGTTTTTT. Translated, it gives CASSRLTGIRGELFF.

The V and J genes are TRBV29-1 and TRBJ1-2; the match to TRBD1 covers 8 bases. Germline V CDR1 and CDR2: SQVTM, ANQGSEA. Losses at the gene ends were 6 bases for V and 8 bases for J; bases not matched to a gene: 8. The CDR3 has 12 amino acids. CDR3 protein: CSVATGGEGYTF. The CDR3 DNA is TGCAGCGTGGCCACAGGGGGGGAGGGCTACACCTTC. The complete variable domain, with remaining parts taken from reference TRBV29-1 and TRBJ1-2, reads SAVISQKPSRDICQRGTSLTIQCQVDSQVTMMFWYRQQPGQSLTLIATANQGSEATYESGFVIDKFPISRPNLTFSTLTVSNMSPEDSSIYLCSVATGGEGYTFGSGTRLTVV.

The chain joins TRBV7-2 to TRBJ1-6; the match to TRBD1 covers 7 bases. Germline V gives CDR1 SGHTA, CDR2 FQGNSA. CDR3 length: 15 residues. The junction had 10 bases not matched to a gene; V was cut back by 5 bases and J by 9 bases. Here the CDR3 reads CASSNRQGSTSPLHF. CDR3 in DNA: TGTGCCAGCAGCAACCGACAGGGAAGTACTTCACCCCTCCACTTT.

The chain is built from TRBV4-2 and TRBJ2-3; TRBD2 matches 12 bases. The CDR3 length is 16 residues. Germline CDR1 and CDR2: LGHNA and YNFKEQ. The V and J ends lost 5 bases and 2 bases, in that order; junction bases with no gene match: 5. The CDR3 nucleotides read TGTGCCAGCAGCTCCCGACTAGCGGGAGTCACAGATACGCAGTATTTT. Its protein product is CASSSRLAGVTDTQYF.

The V gene is TRBV7-2, the J gene TRBJ1-6, with D uncertain. The CDR3 loop spans 12 amino acids. From germline, CDR1 is SGHTA and CDR2 FQGNSA. The V gene lost 2 bases and the J gene lost 9 bases, with 5 bases spanning the gap. As DNA, the CDR3 is TGTGCCAGCAGCTTATCGAGTTCACCCCTCCACTTT. Translated: CASSLSSSPLHF.

The V and J genes are TRBV2 and TRBJ1-4; D is perhaps TRBD1 (5 bases). Trimming left V 7 bases short and J 11 bases short, with 14 bases between. The CDR3 is 12 amino acids. The germline V gene has CDR1 SNHLY and CDR2 FYNNEI. The CDR3 DNA reads as TGTGCCAGCACGTCGGGGGGGGTGAAACTGTTTTTT. Amino acids: CASTSGGVKLFF.

This chain uses TRBV9 with TRBJ1-2, with D uncertain. The CDR3 runs 11 residues. Trimming took off 3 bases at V and 8 bases at J, with 8 bases between the two ends. Germline assignment: CDR1 SGDLS and CDR2 YYNGEE. For the CDR3, the DNA is TGTGCCAGCAGCGCCCCCCAGGGCTACACCTTC. Protein sequence: CASSAPQGYTF.

The CDR3: CASSRNTENTEAFF. The CDR3 DNA reads as TGTGCCAGCAGCAGAAACACAGAGAACACTGAAGCTTTCTTT. V usage is TRBV27 and J usage is TRBJ1-1; D is ambiguous. The CDR3 consists of 14 residues. Per the germline V gene, CDR1 is MNHEY and CDR2 is SMNVEV (reference sequence). V dropped 6 bases and J dropped 1 base, with 12 bases sitting between them.

This chain links TRBV4-1 with TRBJ1-1; D ambiguous. The CDR3 extends over 13 amino acids. Per the germline V gene, CDR1 is MGHRA and CDR2 is YSYEKL. V gave up 1 base and J gave up 1 base, with 4 bases separating them. The CDR3 loop is CASSQGANTEAFF. As DNA, the CDR3 is TGCGCCAGCAGCCAAGGAGCGAACACTGAAGCTTTCTTT.

DNA for the CDR3: TGTGCCAGTAGTCCAACCGGGACTAGCGTGTTGGATACGCAGTATTTT. Translating it yields CASSPTGTSVLDTQYF. The rearrangement links TRBV19 to TRBJ2-3, with TRBD2 identical over 10 bases. Germline V gives CDR1 LNHDA, CDR2 SQIVND (reference sequence). The CDR3 totals 16 residues. Germline trimming cut 5 bases from V and 6 bases from J; bases unmatched to any gene: 11.

The chain carries TRBV11-3 and TRBJ2-5, with D possibly TRBD1 on 6 matching bases. The V end was cut by 6 bases, the J end by 5 bases, with 16 bases between. The CDR3 has 14 amino acids. Germline V gene sequence: CDR1 SGHNT, CDR2 YENEEA. CDR3 in DNA: TGTGCCAGCAGTGGAGGCAGGGGAAGTGAGACCCAGTACTTC. It specifies CASSGGRGSETQYF.

The rearrangement joins TRBV5-4 to TRBJ2-5; unclear D gene. Trimming pared 1 base from V and 3 bases from J, leaving 7 bases between. Germline values: CDR1 SGHNT, CDR2 YYREEE (reference sequence). The CDR3 has 13 residues. CDR3 DNA sequence: TGTGCCAGCAGCTTGCCGGCGGAAGAGACCCAGTACTTC. Protein: CASSLPAEETQYF.

The V gene is TRBV29-1, the J gene TRBJ2-7; 9 nucleotides match TRBD1. The CDR3 has 16 residues. The junction had 18 bases not matched to a gene; V was cut back by 6 bases and J by 6 bases. The germline V gene has CDR1 SQVTM and CDR2 ANQGSEA. CDR3 residues: CSVHNPAGQGRLEQYF. The CDR3 DNA reads as TGCAGCGTACACAACCCGGCGGGACAGGGACGGCTCGAGCAGTACTTC.

This chain links TRBV7-9 with TRBJ2-7, with a possible D match to TRBD1 (5 bases). The CDR3 totals 18 residues. CDR1 and CDR2 from the germline V gene are SEHNR and FQNEAQ (reference sequence). V was pared by 5 bases and J by 0 bases, with 23 bases between. CDR3 nucleotide sequence: TGTGCCAGCAGCCCACAATCCTCCGATGGGGCAGTCTCCTACGAGCAGTACTTC. It codes for CASSPQSSDGAVSYEQYF.

The chain combines TRBV6-1 with TRBJ1-5, with TRBD1 as a possible D gene (5 bases). V was shortened by 7 bases and J by 7 bases, with 20 bases between the two germline ends. Looked up from germline, CDR1 is MNHNS and CDR2 is SASEGT. The CDR3 has 15 residues. The CDR3 reads CASILGSGVVQPQHF. The CDR3 DNA is TGTGCCAGCATCCTGGGTTCGGGGGTTGTCCAGCCCCAGCATTTT.

The chain employs TRBV6-1 and TRBJ1-4; D perhaps matches TRBD1 (6 bases). The CDR3 totals 13 residues. In germline, CDR1 is MNHNS, CDR2 SASEGT. V lost 6 bases to trimming and J lost 8 bases, with 13 bases between them. Here the CDR3 DNA reads TGTGCCAGCAGCCCACCACAGGGAGAAAAACTGTTTTTT. Translating it yields CASSPPQGEKLFF.

This clone occurred a few times. The chain couples TRBV6-5 to TRBJ1-1; 7 nucleotides align to TRBD1. The junction had 7 bases not matched to a gene; V was cut back by 5 bases and J by 1 base. The length of the CDR3 is 15 residues. The germline V gene encodes CDR1 MNHEY and CDR2 SVGAGI. CDR3 nucleotide sequence: TGTGCCAGCAGTAAACCGGGACAGAAGAACACTGAAGCTTTCTTT. This gives the protein CASSKPGQKNTEAFF.

CDR3 protein: CASSSSNTGELFF. The CDR3 DNA reads as TGCGCCAGCAGCTCCTCGAACACCGGGGAGCTGTTTTTT. The chain joins TRBV4-3 to TRBJ2-2; D not resolved. CDR1 and CDR2 (germline): LGHNA, YSLEER. This CDR3 spans 13 amino acids. Trimming stripped 5 bases from V and 0 bases from J, with 4 bases between.

This clone has a handful of counts. The genes are TRBV5-6 and TRBJ1-2; D not certain. The CDR3 spans 16 residues. The germline V gene has CDR1 SGHDT and CDR2 YYEEEE. V shed 2 bases and J shed 5 bases, with 19 bases lying between them. The CDR3 nucleotides are TGTGCCAGCAGCTTAAACAGCCTCAACGGCATTTATGGCTACACCTTC. This encodes CASSLNSLNGIYGYTF.

V gene TRBV5-4 combines with J gene TRBJ2-1, with 7 bases fitting TRBD1. V was pared by 4 bases and J by 2 bases, with 6 bases of the junction left unmatched. Germline CDR1 and CDR2: SGHNT and YYREEE (reference sequence). The CDR3 is made up of 15 amino acids. In nucleotides, the CDR3 is TGTGCCAGCAGCCTGGGACAGCAGGCCTACAATGAGCAGTTCTTC. Its translation: CASSLGQQAYNEQFF.

This sequence joins TRBV27 and TRBJ2-7, with 11 bases fitting TRBD1. Germline trimming cut 8 bases from V and 2 bases from J; bases unmatched to any gene: 5. Germline V gene data show CDR1 as MNHEY and CDR2 as SMNVEV (reference sequence). The CDR3 loop spans 14 amino acids. As DNA, the CDR3 is TGTGCCAGCTCCGGGACAGGGGGGGCCTACGAGCAGTACTTC. It translates to CASSGTGGAYEQYF.

V usage is TRBV19 and J usage is TRBJ1-2; D possibly corresponds to TRBD1 (5 bases). The CDR3 is 14 residues long. CDR1 is LNHDA, CDR2 SQIVND, per germline (reference sequence). The V and J ends lost 4 bases and 5 bases respectively, with 14 bases between them. CDR3 amino acids: CASSTPGTHYGYTF. The CDR3 DNA sequence: TGTGCCAGTAGTACTCCCGGGACTCATTATGGCTACACCTTC.

The chain carries TRBV7-3 and TRBJ1-1; no reliable D call. V dropped 2 bases and J dropped 0 bases, with 10 bases sitting between them. Germline CDR1 is SGHTA and CDR2 is FQGTGA. The CDR3 extends over 15 amino acids. CDR3 DNA: TGTGCCAGCAGCTTAGGTCCGGTGGTGAACACTGAAGCTTTCTTT. This codes for CASSLGPVVNTEAFF. Combining the CDR3 with reference TRBV7-3 and TRBJ1-1 gives the whole variable domain GAGVSQTPSNKVTEKGKYVELRCDPISGHTALYWYRQSLGQGPEFLIYFQGTGAADDSGLPNDRFFAVRPEGSVSTLKIQRTERGDSAVYLCASSLGPVVNTEAFFGQGTRLTVV.

This chain joins TRBV7-6 and TRBJ1-2; 9 bases line up with TRBD1. Germline lookup yields CDR1 SGHVS and CDR2 FNYEAQ. The CDR3 has 13 amino acids. The V segment lost 5 bases and the J segment 5 bases; nucleotides outside the gene matches: 3. The CDR3 spells CASSGGQGYGYTF. The CDR3 nucleotides read TGTGCCAGCAGCGGGGGACAGGGATATGGCTACACCTTC.